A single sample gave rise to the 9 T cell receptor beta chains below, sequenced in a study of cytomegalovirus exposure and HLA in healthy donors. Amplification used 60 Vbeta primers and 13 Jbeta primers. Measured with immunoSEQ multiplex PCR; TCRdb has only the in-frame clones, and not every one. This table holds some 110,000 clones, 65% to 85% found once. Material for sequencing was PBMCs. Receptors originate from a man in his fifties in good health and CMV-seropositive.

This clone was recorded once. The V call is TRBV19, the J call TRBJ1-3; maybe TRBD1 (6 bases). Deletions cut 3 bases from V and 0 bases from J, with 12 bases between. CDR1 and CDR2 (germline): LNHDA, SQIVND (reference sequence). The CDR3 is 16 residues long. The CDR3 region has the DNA TGTGCCAGTAGTATCCCGGGGGGCATCTCTGGAAACACCATATATTTT. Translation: CASSIPGGISGNTIYF.

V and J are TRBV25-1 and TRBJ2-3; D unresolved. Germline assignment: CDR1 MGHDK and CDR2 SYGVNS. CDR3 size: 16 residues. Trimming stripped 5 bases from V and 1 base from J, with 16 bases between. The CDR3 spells CASSPHWSERTDTQYF. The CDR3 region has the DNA TGTGCCAGCAGTCCCCATTGGAGCGAGCGCACAGATACGCAGTATTTT.

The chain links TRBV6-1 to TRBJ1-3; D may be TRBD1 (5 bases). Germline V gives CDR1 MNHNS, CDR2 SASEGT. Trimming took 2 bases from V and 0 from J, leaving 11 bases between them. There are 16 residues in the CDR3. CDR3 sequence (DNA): TGTGCCAGCAGTGAAATTCGGACACCCTCTGGAAACACCATATATTTT. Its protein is CASSEIRTPSGNTIYF.

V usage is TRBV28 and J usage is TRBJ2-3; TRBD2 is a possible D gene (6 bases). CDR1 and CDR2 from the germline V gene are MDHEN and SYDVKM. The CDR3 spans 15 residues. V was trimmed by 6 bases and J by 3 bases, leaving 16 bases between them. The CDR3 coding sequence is TGTGCCAGCAGCCCCAAGGGACTTTTAACAGATACGCAGTATTTT. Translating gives CASSPKGLLTDTQYF.

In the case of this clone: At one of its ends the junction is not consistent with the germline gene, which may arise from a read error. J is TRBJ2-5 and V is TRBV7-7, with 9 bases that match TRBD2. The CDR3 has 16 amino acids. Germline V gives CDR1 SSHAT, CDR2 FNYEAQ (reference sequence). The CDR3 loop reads CASSLATSGGGETQYF. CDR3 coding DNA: TGTGCTAGCAGCTTAGCGACTAGCGGAGGGGGGGAGACCCAGTACTTC.

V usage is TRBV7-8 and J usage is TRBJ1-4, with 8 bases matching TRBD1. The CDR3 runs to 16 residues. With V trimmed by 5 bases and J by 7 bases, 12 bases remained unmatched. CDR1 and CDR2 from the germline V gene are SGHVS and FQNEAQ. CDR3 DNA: TGTGCCAGCAGCCCCTGGACAGGGCCCGGGAGTGAAAAACTGTTTTTT. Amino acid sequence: CASSPWTGPGSEKLFF.

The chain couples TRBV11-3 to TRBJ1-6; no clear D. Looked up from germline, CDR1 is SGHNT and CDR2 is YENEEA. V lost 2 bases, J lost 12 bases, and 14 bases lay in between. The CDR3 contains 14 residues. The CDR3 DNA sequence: TGTGCCAGCAGCTTAACGCGGAGGTCGGTACCCCTCCACTTT. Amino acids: CASSLTRRSVPLHF.

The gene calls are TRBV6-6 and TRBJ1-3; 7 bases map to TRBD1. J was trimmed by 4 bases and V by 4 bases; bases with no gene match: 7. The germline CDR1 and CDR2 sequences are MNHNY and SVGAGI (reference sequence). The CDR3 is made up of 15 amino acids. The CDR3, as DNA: TGTGCCAGCAGTTTTAACACAGGGGCAGGAAACACCATATATTTT. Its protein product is CASSFNTGAGNTIYF.

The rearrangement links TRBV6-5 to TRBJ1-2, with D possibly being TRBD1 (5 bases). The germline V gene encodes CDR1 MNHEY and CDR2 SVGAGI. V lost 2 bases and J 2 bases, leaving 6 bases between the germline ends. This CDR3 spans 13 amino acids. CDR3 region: CASSYRQNYGYTF. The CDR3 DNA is TGTGCCAGCAGTTACAGACAGAACTATGGCTACACCTTC.